The clone carrying this T cell receptor beta chain turned up a few times. V lost 2 bases, J lost 1 base, and 7 bases lay in between. The CDR3 covers 14 residues. Germline V gene lookup returns CDR1 SGHNT and CDR2 YYREEE (reference sequence). This sample is drawn from a study of shared clonotypes between healthy human individuals. This table comes from immunoSEQ multiplex PCR, and its TCRdb copy is limited to in-frame clones, with some not included. The table lists about 680,000 clones, 73% of them singletons. The V call is TRBV5-4, the J call TRBJ1-5, with a possible D match to TRBD1 (5 bases). Material for sequencing was memory CD4+ T cells sorted from blood. Regarding subset: CD45RA-negative fraction. This receptor was taken from a woman aged 30 to 39 in good health. As DNA, the CDR3 is TGTGCCAGCAGCTTATGGGGGAGCAATCAGCCCCAGCATTTT. Translating it yields CASSLWGSNQPQHF.